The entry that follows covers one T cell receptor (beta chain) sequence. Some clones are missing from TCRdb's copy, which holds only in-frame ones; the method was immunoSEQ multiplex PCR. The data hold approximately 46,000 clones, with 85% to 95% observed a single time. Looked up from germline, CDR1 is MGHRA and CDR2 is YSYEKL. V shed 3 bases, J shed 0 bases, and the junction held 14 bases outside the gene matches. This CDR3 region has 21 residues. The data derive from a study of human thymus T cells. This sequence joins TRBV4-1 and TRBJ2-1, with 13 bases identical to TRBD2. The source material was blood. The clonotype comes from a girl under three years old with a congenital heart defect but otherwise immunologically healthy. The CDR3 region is CASSHPKTPRTSGSSYNEQFF. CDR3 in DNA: TGCGCCAGCAGCCACCCTAAAACCCCCCGGACTAGCGGGAGCTCCTACAATGAGCAGTTCTTC.